What follows are 9 T cell receptor beta chains derived from one specimen sequenced in a study of blood T cells in healthy people across ages. Primed by a sample-barcoded 5' primer and a J-beta primer mix, a second PCR proceeded for about 7 to 12 cycles. TCRdb used MiXCR to reprocess the 5' RACE reads, holding one entry per CDR3 protein. The table lists hundreds of thousands of distinct CDR3 sequences, 29% of them singletons, with 15% to 20% in the top ten. Sequenced material: blood. The source of these receptors is a woman aged 80 or over in good health.

The V call is TRBV5-5, the J call TRBJ1-2, with 7 bases aligning to TRBD1. The germline V gene encodes CDR1 SGHKS and CDR2 YYEKEE (reference sequence). Losses at the gene ends were 0 bases for V and 3 bases for J; bases not matched to a gene: 11. CDR3 length: 17 amino acids. The CDR3 here is CASSLAFGQGVYYGYTF. CDR3 nucleotides: TGTGCCAGCAGCTTGGCCTTTGGGCAGGGGGTATACTATGGCTACACCTTC. The full variable domain, with the rest looked up from reference TRBV5-5 and TRBJ1-2, is DAGVTQSPTHLIKTRGQQVTLRCSPISGHKSVSWYQQVLGQGPQFIFQYYEKEERGRGNFPDRFSARQFPNYSSELNVNALLLGDSALYLCASSLAFGQGVYYGYTFGSGTRLTVV.

To note about this clonotype: A much larger clone is a single base away; this may be a read error. The genes are TRBV7-8 and TRBJ2-7; D is undetermined. Germline CDR1 is SGHVS and CDR2 is FQNEAQ. The V gene lost 1 base and the J gene lost 2 bases, with 15 bases spanning the gap. CDR3 length: 16 residues. CDR3 DNA: TGTGCCAGCAGCTTAGGGGCAGCAAAGGTGGCCTACGAGCAGTACTTC. The encoded protein is CASSLGAAKVAYEQYF.

Many counts were recorded for this clonotype. This sequence joins TRBV5-1 and TRBJ2-5; TRBD1 or TRBD2 may be the D gene (5 bases each). Germline CDR1 is SGHRS and CDR2 is YFSETQ. The CDR3 contains 14 residues. V lost 0 bases and J 4 bases, leaving 10 bases between the germline ends. CDR3 DNA sequence: TGCGCCAGCAGCTTGGGGGGGTTTGGAGAGACCCAGTACTTC. Encoded protein: CASSLGGFGETQYF.

V gene TRBV7-2 combines with J gene TRBJ1-2, with D perhaps matching TRBD1 (6 bases). The V end was cut by 4 bases, the J end by 5 bases, with 14 bases between. Germline CDR1 and CDR2: SGHTA and FQGNSA. This CDR3 has 14 amino acids. This chain's CDR3 is CASSSDSSRYGYTF. The CDR3 bases are TGTGCCAGCAGCTCGGACAGCTCAAGATATGGCTACACCTTC.

This clonotype was counted ten times or more. The chain couples TRBV24-1 to TRBJ2-1; the D is unclear. This CDR3 is 15 amino acids long. The ends were cut back, 7 bases at V and 2 bases at J, with 14 bases in the middle. From germline, CDR1 is KGHDR and CDR2 SFDVKD. In DNA, the CDR3 is TGTGCCACCAGCGCCTCTAGGGATACCTACAATGAGCAGTTCTTC. Amino acid sequence: CATSASRDTYNEQFF.

The rearrangement uses TRBV7-7 and TRBJ2-7; D remains ambiguous. The CDR3 totals 11 residues. From germline, CDR1 is SSHAT and CDR2 FNYEAQ (reference sequence). V lost 5 bases and J lost 12, with 14 bases in between. The CDR3 nucleotides read TGTGCCAGCAGCACTGGAGAGACCCTGTACTTC. It codes for CASSTGETLYF.

This clonotype was recorded a few times. The junction and the germline gene differ at one end; a read error may be behind it. V is TRBV29-1 and J is TRBJ2-6; TRBD2 agrees at 7 bases. The CDR3 totals 15 residues. Germline lookup yields CDR1 SQVTM and CDR2 ANQGSEA. The CDR3 loop reads CSVGSGGAGANVRTF. CDR3 bases: TGCAGCGTTGGGTCGGGGGGTGCTGGGGCCAACGTCCGGACTTTC.

This clonotype was seen a handful of times. The chain recombines TRBV14 with TRBJ1-2; D not certain. CDR1 SGHDN and CDR2 FVKESK come from the germline V gene. V was pared by 2 bases and J by 6 bases, with 16 bases between. The CDR3 runs 15 residues. For the CDR3, the DNA is TGTGCCAGCAGCCAATTCGGCAGTGATATGGATGGCTACACCTTC. Protein sequence: CASSQFGSDMDGYTF.

To note about this clonotype: A much larger clone lies a single base off, so this may be a read error. The V call is TRBV6-2 or TRBV6-3, the J call TRBJ2-1; 14 bases are shared with TRBD2. Germline loops: CDR1 MNHEY, CDR2 SVGEGT. The CDR3 has 15 amino acids. The J segment lost 11 bases and the V segment lost 5 bases, leaving 8 bases of the junction unmatched. CDR3: CASSKTSGGALKQFF. CDR3 bases: TGTGCCAGCAGTAAGACTAGCGGGGGGGCCCTGAAGCAGTTCTTC.